These 20 T cell receptor beta chains originate from one sample sequenced in a study of chemoradiotherapy in HPV16-positive cancers. Here immunoSEQ multiplex PCR was the method, and the copy in TCRdb shows in-frame clones only, minus some. The data show approximately 14,000 clones, over 75% seen once. Collection of the sample occurred from a patient who underwent chemoradiotherapy. The receptors here all came from a human donor with HPV-associated anogenital cancer.

This clone was picked up a small number of times. The CDR3 here is CASSRSHNEKLFF. CDR3 coding DNA: TGTGCCAGTAGTCGGTCACATAATGAAAAACTGTTTTTT. This sequence joins TRBV19 and TRBJ1-4; D is ambiguous. Between the trimmed V and J ends, which lost 5 bases and 4 bases, there was a span of 8 bases. The CDR3 has 13 residues. Germline loops: CDR1 LNHDA, CDR2 SQIVND (reference sequence).

This clone was seen only a few times. This chain's CDR3 is CASSFKDMNTEAFF. CDR3 coding DNA: TGCGCCAGCAGCTTTAAGGATATGAACACTGAAGCTTTCTTT. The chain uses TRBV5-1 and TRBJ1-1; D call uncertain. The CDR3 has 14 amino acids. Germline V gene data show CDR1 as SGHRS and CDR2 as YFSETQ. Trimming took off 2 bases at V and 0 bases at J, with 8 bases between the two ends.

V usage is TRBV7-8 and J usage is TRBJ2-7; perhaps TRBD2 as D (5 bases). The germline CDR1 and CDR2 sequences are SGHVS and FQNEAQ. CDR3 length equals 14 residues. The V end was cut by 5 bases, the J end by 4 bases, with 15 bases between. The CDR3 DNA reads TGTGCCAGCAGCGCCCCTGGGAGAAAATACGAGCAGTACTTC. It yields the protein CASSAPGRKYEQYF.

This rearrangement joins TRBV6-1 to TRBJ1-4, with D perhaps matching TRBD1 (5 bases). Germline V gives CDR1 MNHNS, CDR2 SASEGT. The CDR3 covers 18 residues. Trimming stripped 0 bases from V and 2 bases from J, with 16 bases between. The CDR3 DNA reads as TGTGCCAGCAGTGAAGCGTTTGCTTTCGAGGGGACTAATGAAAAACTGTTTTTT. It codes for CASSEAFAFEGTNEKLFF.

V gene TRBV5-4 combines with J gene TRBJ1-6; the D is unclear. This CDR3 comprises 14 residues. The V end lost 2 bases, the J end lost 7 bases, and 10 bases lay between the germline ends. Germline V gives CDR1 SGHNT, CDR2 YYREEE (reference sequence). CDR3 sequence: CASSFRESNSPLHF. CDR3 in DNA: TGTGCCAGCAGCTTCCGGGAATCAAATTCACCCCTCCACTTT.

V gene TRBV7-3 combines with J gene TRBJ2-2; no definite D call. This CDR3 has 16 residues. V lost 2 bases and J 5 bases, leaving 15 bases between the germline ends. The germline gives CDR1 SGHTA, CDR2 FQGTGA. The chain's CDR3 is CASSLGGALGTGELFF. In DNA, the CDR3 is TGTGCCAGCAGCTTAGGCGGAGCCCTAGGTACCGGGGAGCTGTTTTTT.

This chain links TRBV9 with TRBJ2-1; D unclear. CDR3 length: 14 amino acids. Germline V gene data show CDR1 as SGDLS and CDR2 as YYNGEE. The V gene lost 0 bases and the J gene lost 8 bases, with 12 bases spanning the gap. Here the CDR3 reads CASSVVGSMDEQFF. CDR3 nucleotides: TGTGCCAGCAGCGTAGTTGGAAGCATGGATGAGCAGTTCTTC.

This clone was detected a few times. The chain has TRBV20-1 and TRBJ1-2; D unclear. Trimming removed 2 bases at V and 3 bases at J, with 4 bases between. This CDR3 region has 11 residues. From germline, CDR1 is DFQATT and CDR2 SNEGSKA (reference sequence). For the CDR3, the DNA is TGCAGTGCTAGATCGGACTATGGCTACACCTTC. Translated: CSARSDYGYTF.

In this sample, this clone turned up a few times. The chain has TRBV2 and TRBJ1-4; D not resolved. This CDR3 spans 13 amino acids. The germline gives CDR1 SNHLY, CDR2 FYNNEI. Trimming removed 5 bases at V and 7 bases at J, with 11 bases between. Here the CDR3 reads CASSPDTPEKLFF. In DNA, the CDR3 is TGTGCCAGCAGTCCGGATACCCCTGAAAAACTGTTTTTT.

The V call is TRBV6-1, the J call TRBJ1-1; D possibly corresponds to TRBD1 (6 bases). Trimming cost V 6 bases and J 8 bases, with 16 bases left between them. Germline CDR1 is MNHNS and CDR2 is SASEGT. CDR3 length: 13 residues. The CDR3 is CASSTTGPMEAFF. The CDR3 nucleotides read TGTGCCAGCAGCACGACAGGACCGATGGAAGCTTTCTTT.

This chain connects TRBV30 to TRBJ1-5; D not certain. The CDR3 is made up of 13 amino acids. Germline-derived CDR1 and CDR2 are GTSNPN and SVGIG (reference sequence). The V end was cut by 0 bases, the J end by 6 bases, with 9 bases between. CDR3 residues: CAWSVKGSQPQHF. CDR3 nucleotides: TGTGCCTGGAGTGTAAAAGGGTCTCAGCCCCAGCATTTT. The variable domain in full, completed from reference TRBV30 and TRBJ1-5, reads SQTIHQWPATLVQPVGSPLSLECTVEGTSNPNLYWYRQAAGRGLQLLFYSVGIGQISSEVPQNLSASRPQDRQFILSSKKLLLSDSGFYLCAWSVKGSQPQHFGDGTRLSIL.

This clone turned up a few times. The chain combines TRBV27 with TRBJ2-1, with no clear D. Trimming stripped 3 bases from V and 9 bases from J, with 12 bases between. The germline V gene encodes CDR1 MNHEY and CDR2 SMNVEV (reference sequence). CDR3 length: 13 residues. Here the CDR3 reads CASSFAVSGEQFF. The CDR3 DNA is TGTGCCAGCAGTTTTGCAGTTTCGGGTGAGCAGTTCTTC.

J is TRBJ1-2 and V is TRBV19, with unresolved D. This CDR3 comprises 12 residues. V was pared by 4 bases and J by 3 bases, with 6 bases between. Germline-derived CDR1 and CDR2 are LNHDA and SQIVND (reference sequence). In nucleotides, the CDR3 is TGTGCCAGTAGTACAGCGTACTATGGCTACACCTTC. Translated, it gives CASSTAYYGYTF.

The CDR3 here is CASSPELTGELFF. CDR3 coding DNA: TGTGCCAGCAGCCCTGAGTTAACCGGGGAGCTGTTTTTT. The chain has TRBV14 and TRBJ2-2; D is uncertain. CDR3 size: 13 residues. The V and J ends lost 4 bases and 5 bases respectively, with 8 bases between them. The germline CDR1 and CDR2 sequences are SGHDN and FVKESK.

In this sample, this clone turned up once. This rearrangement joins TRBV4-3 to TRBJ2-7; D gene unclear. This CDR3 has 13 residues. The V end was cut by 0 bases, the J end by 5 bases, with 8 bases between. Germline V CDR1 and CDR2: LGHNA, YSLEER. CDR3 sequence (DNA): TGCGCCAGCAGCCAAGATAGGACCCACGAGCAGTACTTC. Protein sequence: CASSQDRTHEQYF.

The chain has TRBV30 and TRBJ1-6, with a weak D call TRBD1 (5 bases). V gave up 8 bases and J gave up 6 bases, with 14 bases separating them. CDR1 is GTSNPN, CDR2 SVGIG, per germline (reference sequence). CDR3 length equals 13 residues. The CDR3 sequence: CAGGRQSNSPLHF. The CDR3 DNA reads as TGTGCCGGCGGGCGACAGTCTAATTCACCCCTCCACTTT.

CDR3 DNA sequence: TGTGCCAGCAGTGGACACAACACTGAAGCTTTCTTT. Residues: CASSGHNTEAFF. The chain carries TRBV2 and TRBJ1-1, with D uncertain. This CDR3 contains 12 residues. Looked up from germline, CDR1 is SNHLY and CDR2 is FYNNEI. Trimming removed 4 bases from V and 2 bases from J, with 5 bases in between.

The chain employs TRBV30 and TRBJ1-1; perhaps TRBD1 as D (6 bases). The CDR3 covers 13 residues. Germline V gene sequence: CDR1 GTSNPN, CDR2 SVGIG (reference sequence). Trimming pared 3 bases from V and 3 bases from J, leaving 11 bases between. The CDR3 sequence: CAWRRQEHTEAFF. In nucleotides, the CDR3 is TGTGCCTGGAGGCGACAGGAGCACACTGAAGCTTTCTTT.

This clone was seen only once. This chain joins TRBV15 and TRBJ1-1, with a weak D call TRBD1 (5 bases). Germline values: CDR1 LNHNV, CDR2 YYDKDF (reference sequence). This CDR3 spans 17 amino acids. The V end lost 0 bases, the J end lost 3 bases, and 17 bases lay between the germline ends. CDR3 nucleotide sequence: TGTGCCACCAGCAGAGATTCGTGGGGGTTACGGGACACTGAAGCTTTCTTT. It specifies CATSRDSWGLRDTEAFF.

This chain links TRBV15 with TRBJ1-2; 7 bases align to TRBD1. Trimming cost V 0 bases and J 7 bases; bases outside gene matches: 14. Germline V lookup: CDR1 LNHNV, CDR2 YYDKDF (reference sequence). This CDR3 is 17 amino acids long. The CDR3: CATSRDRGDRARGGYTF. CDR3 in DNA: TGTGCCACCAGCAGAGATCGGGGTGACAGGGCTCGAGGTGGCTACACCTTC.